One and the same sample provided the 11 T cell receptor beta chains below, sequenced in a study of blood T cells in healthy people across ages. With a J-beta primer mix and a sample-barcoded 5' primer, a second PCR ran about 7 to 12 cycles. TCRdb called the 5' RACE reads again in MiXCR, with one record for every CDR3 protein. Altogether roughly 2 million distinct CDR3 sequences are present, 49% being singletons, with the ten largest covering 2.1%. The source material was blood. The receptors were sampled from a woman aged 35 to 49 in good health.

The chain recombines TRBV2 with TRBJ2-3; possibly TRBD1 for D (6 bases). Germline V gives CDR1 SNHLY, CDR2 FYNNEI. With 6 bases removed from V and 4 bases from J, the gap between germline ends came to 14 bases. The CDR3 contains 14 residues. The CDR3 is CASRQGGGADTQYF. The CDR3 coding sequence is TGTGCCAGCAGACAGGGCGGAGGTGCAGATACGCAGTATTTT. Using reference TRBV2 and TRBJ2-3 for the parts outside the CDR3, the full variable domain is EPEVTQTPSHQVTQMGQEVILRCVPISNHLYFYWYRQILGQKVEFLVSFYNNEISEKSEIFDDQFSVERPDGSNFTLKIRSTKLEDSAMYFCASRQGGGADTQYFGPGTRLTVL.

In this sample, this clonotype turned up a few times. The CDR3 reads CASSGQRQGAWDGYTF. CDR3 sequence (DNA): TGTGCCAGCAGCGGACAAAGACAGGGGGCCTGGGACGGCTACACCTTC. The chain links TRBV7-2 to TRBJ1-2, with 10 positions matching TRBD1. The CDR3 runs 16 residues. The V segment lost 5 bases and the J segment 8 bases; nucleotides outside the gene matches: 14. Germline V CDR1 and CDR2: SGHTA, FQGNSA.

The chain is built from TRBV6-5 and TRBJ1-6; unclear D gene. Germline CDR1 is MNHEY and CDR2 is SVGAGI. CDR3 length: 15 amino acids. With 6 bases removed from V and 10 bases from J, the gap between germline ends came to 19 bases. The CDR3 DNA reads as TGTGCCAGCAGCCGTCCTTGGGGTGCGGAATCACCCCTCCACTTT. It translates to CASSRPWGAESPLHF.

This sequence joins TRBV20-1 and TRBJ2-4; no clear D gene. Per germline, CDR1 DFQATT and CDR2 SNEGSKA (reference sequence). Trimming took off 2 bases at V and 1 base at J, with 6 bases between the two ends. The CDR3 has 13 residues. DNA of the CDR3: TGCAGTGCTAGAACCCAGGCCAAAAACATTCAGTACTTC. Its translation is CSARTQAKNIQYF.

This clonotype was seen just once. This chain's CDR3 is CSVGPTGAGTEAFF. The CDR3 DNA is TGCAGCGTTGGGCCGACAGGGGCGGGCACTGAAGCTTTCTTT. The chain combines TRBV29-1 with TRBJ1-1, with TRBD1 matching over 8 bases. CDR1 and CDR2 (germline): SQVTM, ANQGSEA. J was trimmed by 4 bases and V by 4 bases; bases with no gene match: 8. This CDR3 comprises 14 residues.

With respect to this clonotype: A much larger clone differs by one base, so this may be a read error. V is TRBV7-2 and J is TRBJ2-5; 10 positions agree with TRBD1. This CDR3 has 15 amino acids. Looked up from germline, CDR1 is SGHTA and CDR2 is FQGNSA. The CDR3 DNA reads TGTGCCGGCAGCTGGACAGGGGGTGAAAGGGAGACCCAGTACTTC. Residues: CAGSWTGGERETQYF.

This chain connects TRBV2 to TRBJ2-3; D may be TRBD1 or TRBD2 (6 bases each). The V end lost 4 bases, the J end lost 3 bases, and 11 bases lay between the germline ends. CDR1 is SNHLY and CDR2 is FYNNEI in the germline V gene. This CDR3 is 14 amino acids long. The CDR3 spells CASSGRGPTDTQYF. CDR3 nucleotide sequence: TGTGCCAGCAGTGGCCGGGGGCCGACAGATACGCAGTATTTT.

This clonotype has more than one count but fewer than ten. CDR3 DNA: TGCAGTGCTAACGTAGGGACAATCACTCAGCCCCAGCATTTT. It specifies CSANVGTITQPQHF. The chain is built from TRBV20-1 and TRBJ1-5; TRBD1 is a possible D gene (6 bases). V shed 4 bases and J shed 6 bases, with 16 bases lying between them. Germline V gene sequence: CDR1 DFQATT, CDR2 SNEGSKA (reference sequence). This CDR3 is built from 14 residues.

There are a few counts of this clonotype. The chain uses TRBV5-6 and TRBJ2-5; either TRBD1 or TRBD2 may supply D (6 bases each). This CDR3 region has 17 residues. Trimming removed 2 bases from V and 5 bases from J, with 22 bases in between. The germline V gene has CDR1 SGHDT and CDR2 YYEEEE. DNA of the CDR3: TGTGCCAGCAGCTTCCGTGCTGTAGGGGGGCCTACGGAGACCCAGTACTTC. Translated, it gives CASSFRAVGGPTETQYF.

This clonotype was picked up a small number of times. The rearrangement joins TRBV24-1 to TRBJ2-6; no firm D call. CDR1 is KGHDR and CDR2 is SFDVKD in the germline V gene. The V gene lost 3 bases and the J gene lost 0 bases, with 14 bases spanning the gap. The CDR3 spans 18 residues. CDR3 nucleotide sequence: TGTGCCACCAGTGATGGAGTATCTCCCCTCTCTGGGGCCAACGTCCTGACTTTC. As protein: CATSDGVSPLSGANVLTF.

The DNA of the CDR3 is TGTGCTAGTGGCCGGACTAGCGGGGGGGCCCAAGAGACCCAGTACTTC. Its translation is CASGRTSGGAQETQYF. J is TRBJ2-5 and V is TRBV12-5; TRBD2 aligns across 15 bases. J was trimmed by 1 base and V by 6 bases; bases with no gene match: 3. Germline V gene sequence: CDR1 LGHNT, CDR2 FRNRAP. The CDR3 is 16 amino acids.